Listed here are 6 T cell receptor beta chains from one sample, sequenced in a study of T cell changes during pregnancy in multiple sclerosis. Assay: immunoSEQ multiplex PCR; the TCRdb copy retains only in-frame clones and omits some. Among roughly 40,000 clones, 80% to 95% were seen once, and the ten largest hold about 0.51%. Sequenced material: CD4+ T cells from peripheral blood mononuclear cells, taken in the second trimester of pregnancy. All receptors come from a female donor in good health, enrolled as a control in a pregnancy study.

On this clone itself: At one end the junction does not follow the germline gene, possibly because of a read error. CDR3 protein: CASSHRLAGALHF. CDR3 nucleotide sequence: TGTGCCAGCAGCCACCGCTTAGCGGGGGCCCTTCACTTC. This chain connects TRBV6-5 to TRBJ2-7, with 9 bases lining up with TRBD2. The CDR3 extends over 13 amino acids. Germline V CDR1 and CDR2: MNHEY, SVGAGI.

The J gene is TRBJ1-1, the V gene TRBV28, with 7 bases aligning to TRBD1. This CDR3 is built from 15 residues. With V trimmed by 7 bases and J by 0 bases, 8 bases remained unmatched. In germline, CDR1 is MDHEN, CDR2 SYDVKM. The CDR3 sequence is CASIPLDRMNTEAFF. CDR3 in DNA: TGTGCCAGCATCCCTTTGGACAGGATGAACACTGAAGCTTTCTTT.

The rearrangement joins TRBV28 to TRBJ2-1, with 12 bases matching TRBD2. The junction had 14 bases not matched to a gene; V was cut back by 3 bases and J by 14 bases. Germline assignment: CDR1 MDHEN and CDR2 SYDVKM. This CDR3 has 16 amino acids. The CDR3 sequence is CASSFSDRGLAGQKFF. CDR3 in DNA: TGTGCCAGCAGTTTCTCTGACCGGGGACTAGCGGGCCAGAAGTTCTTC.

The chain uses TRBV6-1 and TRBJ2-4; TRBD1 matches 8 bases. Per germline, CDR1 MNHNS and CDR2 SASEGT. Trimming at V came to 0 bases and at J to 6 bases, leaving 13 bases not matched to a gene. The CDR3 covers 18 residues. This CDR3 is CASSEAAHSGQVTNIQYF. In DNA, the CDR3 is TGTGCCAGCAGTGAAGCCGCTCATTCGGGACAGGTAACAAACATTCAGTACTTC.

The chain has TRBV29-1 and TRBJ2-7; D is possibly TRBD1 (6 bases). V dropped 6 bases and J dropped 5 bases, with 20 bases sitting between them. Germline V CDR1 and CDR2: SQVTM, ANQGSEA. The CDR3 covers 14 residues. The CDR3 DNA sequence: TGCAGCGTCCGCCGGGACATCGCTTCCCACGAGCAGTACTTC. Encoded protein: CSVRRDIASHEQYF.

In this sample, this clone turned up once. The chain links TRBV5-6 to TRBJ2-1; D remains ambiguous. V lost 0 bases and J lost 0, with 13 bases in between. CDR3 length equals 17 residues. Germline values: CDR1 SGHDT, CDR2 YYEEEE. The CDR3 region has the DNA TGTGCCAGCAGCTTGGCCCTCAGCGAGAGCTCCTACAATGAGCAGTTCTTC. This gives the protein CASSLALSESSYNEQFF.